Following are 28 T cell receptor beta chains from one sample sequenced in a study of blood T cell repertoires in COVID-19. Clones were sequenced by immunoSEQ multiplex PCR, and TCRdb holds only the in-frame ones, with some missing. This table holds approximately 150,000 clones, about 80% found once. The sample was PBMCs or T cells enriched from blood (not recorded which). The receptors come from a man aged 50 to 59 in a cohort exposed to, infected with or recovered from COVID-19 (not recorded which).

The gene calls are TRBV5-6 and TRBJ1-6; 7 nucleotides line up with TRBD1. From germline, CDR1 is SGHDT and CDR2 YYEEEE. The ends lost 2 bases at V and 8 bases at J; junction bases unmatched: 13. The CDR3 is 17 amino acids. CDR3 nucleotide sequence: TGTGCCAGCAGCTTTTTATCCGGGACAGAGACTTATTCACCCCTCCACTTT. Amino acid sequence: CASSFLSGTETYSPLHF.

This chain connects TRBV10-3 to TRBJ1-2; possible D gene TRBD1, 6 bases. Between the trimmed V and J ends, which lost 7 bases and 0 bases, there was a span of 12 bases. The CDR3 has 14 amino acids. CDR1 and CDR2 from the germline V gene are ENHRY and SYGVKD. CDR3 in amino acids: CAITLDSTNYGYTF. CDR3 nucleotide sequence: TGTGCCATCACTCTGGACAGCACTAACTATGGCTACACCTTC.

The chain couples TRBV28 to TRBJ2-1; D is undetermined. Germline V CDR1 and CDR2: MDHEN, SYDVKM. The V and J ends lost 4 bases and 5 bases respectively, with 9 bases between them. This CDR3 contains 13 residues. The chain's CDR3 is CASSSGVDNEQFF. Written as DNA, the CDR3 is TGTGCCAGCAGTTCCGGAGTGGACAATGAGCAGTTCTTC. Looking up the rest from reference TRBV28 and TRBJ2-1 gives the full variable domain: DVKVTQSSRYLVKRTGEKVFLECVQDMDHENMFWYRQDPGLGLRLIYFSYDVKMKEKGDIPEGYSVSREKKERFSLILESASTNQTSMYLCASSSGVDNEQFFGPGTRLTVL.

As DNA, the CDR3 is TGCGCCAGCAGCCAAGACAGGGGGCGCGTTGGCTACACCTTC. Its protein is CASSQDRGRVGYTF. The rearrangement joins TRBV4-3 to TRBJ1-2, with 8 bases fitting TRBD1. The CDR3 consists of 14 residues. V trimming: 0 bases; J trimming: 7 bases; junction bases outside the gene matches: 4. The germline CDR1 and CDR2 sequences are LGHNA and YSLEER.

The V gene is TRBV6-2 or TRBV6-3, the J gene TRBJ2-4; 14 bases match TRBD2. Trimming cost V 5 bases and J 7 bases; bases outside gene matches: 10. The CDR3 totals 17 residues. The germline V gene has CDR1 MNHEY and CDR2 SVGEGT. CDR3 in DNA: TGTGCCAGCAGTACGGGACTAGCGGGAGCGGCGGAGAACATTCAGTACTTC. Translating gives CASSTGLAGAAENIQYF.

CDR3 amino acids: CASSLGGQNTEAFF. The CDR3 coding sequence is TGCGCCAGCAGCTTGGGAGGGCAGAACACTGAAGCTTTCTTT. The gene calls are TRBV5-1 and TRBJ1-1; D is unclear. The CDR3 extends over 14 amino acids. V gave up 0 bases and J gave up 1 base, with 7 bases separating them. Germline CDR1 is SGHRS and CDR2 is YFSETQ.

The V and J genes are TRBV27 and TRBJ1-2; D perhaps matches TRBD1 (5 bases). CDR1 and CDR2 (germline): MNHEY, SMNVEV (reference sequence). This CDR3 spans 15 amino acids. Trimming took 5 bases from V and 1 from J, leaving 14 bases between them. As DNA, the CDR3 is TGTGCCAGCAGTGACTCAGGGTTTCTTAACTATGGCTACACCTTC. Translation: CASSDSGFLNYGYTF.

The chain carries TRBV30 and TRBJ2-7; the D gene is possibly TRBD2 (6 bases). V lost 2 bases and J lost 0, with 11 bases in between. The CDR3 is 14 residues long. Per germline, CDR1 GTSNPN and CDR2 SVGIG (reference sequence). The CDR3 bases are TGTGCCTGGAGTAAGGGTAGCGGCTCCTACGAGCAGTACTTC. Its protein product is CAWSKGSGSYEQYF. Full variable domain (missing parts from reference TRBV30 and TRBJ2-7): SQTIHQWPATLVQPVGSPLSLECTVEGTSNPNLYWYRQAAGRGLQLLFYSVGIGQISSEVPQNLSASRPQDRQFILSSKKLLLSDSGFYLCAWSKGSGSYEQYFGPGTRLTVT.

The chain links TRBV27 to TRBJ1-6; 7 nucleotides align to TRBD1. The V and J ends lost 6 bases and 0 bases, in that order; junction bases with no gene match: 2. The CDR3 spans 15 residues. Germline V gene data show CDR1 as MNHEY and CDR2 as SMNVEV (reference sequence). This CDR3 is CASRGDSSYNSPLHF. The CDR3, as DNA: TGTGCCAGCAGGGGGGACAGCTCCTATAATTCACCCCTCCACTTT.

This sequence joins TRBV5-5 and TRBJ2-7; 9 nucleotides match TRBD1. CDR3 length equals 14 residues. V gave up 3 bases and J gave up 5 bases; unmatched junction bases: 6. Germline V CDR1 and CDR2: SGHKS, YYEKEE (reference sequence). Here the CDR3 reads CASSSGQGNDEQYF. DNA for the CDR3: TGTGCCAGCAGCTCGGGACAGGGTAACGACGAGCAGTACTTC.

The chain couples TRBV19 to TRBJ1-5; TRBD1 is a possible D gene (5 bases). This CDR3 has 13 residues. With 10 bases removed from V and 3 bases from J, the gap between germline ends came to 13 bases. The germline V gene has CDR1 LNHDA and CDR2 SQIVND (reference sequence). The CDR3 protein is CATRGVSNQPQHF. The CDR3 DNA follows: TGTGCCACCCGGGGGGTCTCCAATCAGCCCCAGCATTTT.

The V gene is TRBV12-3 or TRBV12-4, the J gene TRBJ2-6; D is perhaps TRBD2 (5 bases). V shed 5 bases and J shed 10 bases, with 12 bases lying between them. The CDR3 has 13 residues. The CDR3 sequence is CASSLERLNVLTF. Here the CDR3 DNA reads TGTGCCAGCAGTCTGGAGAGACTAAACGTCCTGACTTTC.

The chain joins TRBV23-1 to TRBJ1-1; TRBD1 agrees at 7 bases. TRBV23-1 counts as an open reading frame of uncertain function. V shed 4 bases, J shed 2 bases, and the junction held 10 bases outside the gene matches. This CDR3 is 16 amino acids long. The CDR3 reads CASSLGQAVVNTEAFF. The DNA of the CDR3 is TGCGCCAGCAGTCTAGGACAGGCGGTGGTTAACACTGAAGCTTTCTTT.

The chain couples TRBV28 to TRBJ2-7; TRBD1 matches 10 bases. Germline V gene lookup returns CDR1 MDHEN and CDR2 SYDVKM. J gave up 1 base and V 6 bases, and 6 bases lay outside the gene matches. This CDR3 region has 15 residues. This CDR3 reads CASSGDRGRSYEQYF. CDR3 DNA: TGTGCCAGCAGCGGGGACAGGGGTAGGTCCTACGAGCAGTACTTC.

V gene TRBV7-9 combines with J gene TRBJ1-5; TRBD1 matches 11 bases. Germline CDR1 SEHNR, CDR2 FQNEAQ (reference sequence). Trimming removed 5 bases from V and 2 bases from J; junction bases left unmatched: 2. The CDR3 covers 15 residues. The CDR3 is CASSGQGAGNQPQHF. CDR3 DNA sequence: TGTGCCAGCAGCGGACAGGGGGCGGGCAATCAGCCCCAGCATTTT.

The V and J genes are TRBV18 and TRBJ1-1, with D possibly matching TRBD1 (5 bases). Germline CDR1 is KGHSH and CDR2 is LQKENI. The CDR3 covers 11 residues. V was shortened by 4 bases and J by 8 bases, with 8 bases between the two germline ends. CDR3 protein: CASSHDREAFF. CDR3 DNA sequence: TGTGCCAGCTCACACGACAGAGAAGCTTTCTTT.

The chain joins TRBV5-4 to TRBJ1-6; D might be TRBD1 (5 bases). Germline values: CDR1 SGHNT, CDR2 YYREEE (reference sequence). V lost 4 bases to trimming and J lost 7 bases, with 15 bases between them. There are 15 residues in the CDR3. The chain's CDR3 is CASSRGGGVNSPLHF. Here the CDR3 DNA reads TGTGCCAGCAGCCGCGGCGGGGGGGTCAATTCACCCCTCCACTTT.

This clone was counted once. V gene TRBV29-1 combines with J gene TRBJ2-7; D gene unclear. CDR1 SQVTM and CDR2 ANQGSEA come from the germline V gene. The CDR3 loop spans 12 amino acids. With 4 bases removed from V and 3 bases from J, the gap between germline ends came to 10 bases. The DNA of the CDR3 is TGCAGCGTTGGTGACTCCGGCTACGAGCAGTACTTC. Translated, it gives CSVGDSGYEQYF.

The chain has TRBV30 and TRBJ2-1, with 12 bases lining up with TRBD2. V dropped 4 bases and J dropped 8; count of bases not matched to a gene: 9. The V gene's germline CDR1 is GTSNPN and CDR2 SVGIG (reference sequence). The length of the CDR3 is 15 residues. In DNA form, the CDR3 reads TGTGCCTGGACTGCCGGGACTAGCGGGTTCGATGAGCAGTTCTTC. It yields the protein CAWTAGTSGFDEQFF.

V is TRBV7-9 and J is TRBJ2-5; 11 positions agree with TRBD1. The CDR3 sequence is 14 residues long. V was pared by 6 bases and J by 5 bases, with 5 bases of the junction left unmatched. The germline V gene encodes CDR1 SEHNR and CDR2 FQNEAQ (reference sequence). The CDR3 DNA reads as TGTGCCAGCAGTTCGGACAGGGGGCGGGAGACCCAGTACTTC. Its protein is CASSSDRGRETQYF.

This chain connects TRBV20-1 to TRBJ1-2; 7 nucleotides agree with TRBD1. The CDR3 has 13 residues. Germline V lookup: CDR1 DFQATT, CDR2 SNEGSKA (reference sequence). V lost 3 bases and J lost 5; bases outside the gene matches: 6. In nucleotides, the CDR3 is TGCAGTGCTAGTACAGGGGTTTCATATGGCTACACCTTC. This translates into CSASTGVSYGYTF.

This clone came up many times. The chain has TRBV4-1 and TRBJ1-5, with a possible D match to TRBD1 (6 bases). Trimming removed 5 bases from V and 7 bases from J, with 18 bases in between. Germline assignment: CDR1 MGHRA and CDR2 YSYEKL. This CDR3 has 15 residues. The CDR3 here is CASSISTGGLQPQHF. DNA of the CDR3: TGCGCCAGCAGCATCTCGACAGGCGGATTGCAGCCCCAGCATTTT.

This clone has a single count. The genes are TRBV28 and TRBJ1-5; D call uncertain. Germline V gene sequence: CDR1 MDHEN, CDR2 SYDVKM. The CDR3 runs to 12 residues. V was trimmed by 6 bases and J by 4 bases, leaving 7 bases between them. Written as DNA, the CDR3 is TGTGCCAGCAGGGGCCCTAATCAGCCCCAGCATTTT. It encodes CASRGPNQPQHF.

The chain links TRBV11-3 to TRBJ2-3; 10 nucleotides line up with TRBD2. The CDR3 extends over 15 amino acids. V lost 5 bases, J lost 4 bases, and 6 bases stayed unmatched. CDR1 SGHNT and CDR2 YENEEA come from the germline V gene. The CDR3 sequence is CASSRSGGAADTQYF. CDR3 sequence (DNA): TGTGCCAGCAGCAGAAGCGGGGGGGCCGCAGATACGCAGTATTTT.

This rearrangement joins TRBV7-8 to TRBJ1-4; D unresolved. Between the trimmed V and J ends, which lost 1 base and 8 bases, there was a span of 5 bases. Germline lookup yields CDR1 SGHVS and CDR2 FQNEAQ. The CDR3 totals 12 residues. The CDR3: CASSLDWEKLFF. CDR3 DNA: TGTGCCAGCAGCTTAGACTGGGAAAAACTGTTTTTT.

Remarks on this clone: Other DNA sequences in this sample translate to the same CDR3. V is TRBV5-1 and J is TRBJ1-6; the match to TRBD1 covers 8 bases. The CDR3 sequence is 14 residues long. Germline loops: CDR1 SGHRS, CDR2 YFSETQ. After removal of 5 bases from V and 10 bases from J, the junction contained 8 bases not matched to a gene. The CDR3 DNA reads TGCGCCAGCAGTTCCGGACAGGGAGGATCACCCCTCCACTTT. Protein sequence: CASSSGQGGSPLHF.

The chain carries TRBV19 and TRBJ2-2; tentatively, D is TRBD2 (7 bases). The CDR3 loop spans 20 amino acids. Germline values: CDR1 LNHDA, CDR2 SQIVND (reference sequence). Deletions cut 9 bases from V and 5 bases from J, with 34 bases between. The CDR3 loop is CASRRGGAGNRVAKTGELFF. DNA of the CDR3: TGTGCCAGCCGTCGAGGGGGGGCAGGGAACCGGGTCGCTAAAACCGGGGAGCTGTTTTTT.

The genes are TRBV25-1 and TRBJ1-3; 8 positions agree with TRBD1. Germline CDR1 MGHDK, CDR2 SYGVNS. The CDR3 has 16 amino acids. V lost 2 bases and J lost 2; bases outside the gene matches: 5. The DNA for the CDR3 is TGTGCCAGCAGTGAACCCGGACAGGGTGCTGGAAACACCATATATTTT. As protein: CASSEPGQGAGNTIYF.